The TCR beta chain under discussion was sequenced for a study of blood T cells in healthy people across ages. A few counts support this clonotype. V gave up 4 bases and J gave up 2 bases; unmatched junction bases: 11. Looked up from germline, CDR1 is SGHRS and CDR2 is YFSETQ. This CDR3 is built from 16 residues. A sample-barcoded 5' primer and a J-beta primer mix were used in a second PCR of about 7 to 12 cycles. TCRdb itself ran the 5' RACE reads through MiXCR, one entry per CDR3 protein. The repertoire consists of about 1.6 million distinct CDR3 sequences, with around 36% occurring once and the leading ten covering approximately 10%.

J is TRBJ2-7 and V is TRBV5-1, with TRBD1 identical over 8 bases. This receptor was identified in a woman aged 25 to 39 in good health. The specimen was blood. The CDR3 coding sequence is TGCGCCAGCAGCCCCTCGGTGGACAGGGCCCCCTACGAGCAGTACTTC. Translated, it gives CASSPSVDRAPYEQYF.